This is a list of T cell receptor beta chains from one sample in a study of cytomegalovirus exposure and HLA in healthy donors. TCRdb's table, derived via immunoSEQ multiplex PCR, lists solely in-frame clones and lacks some. Found here are 98,000 or so clones, 10% of them singletons; the top ten hold 5% to 6.5%. Sequenced input: PBMCs. The receptors shown here come from a middle-aged man in good health and CMV-seropositive. The CDR3 runs from the conserved cysteine through the conserved F or W. A D gene is named only where the DNA matches it firmly. Some rows have no size entry. The others give once, few or many, or a class for an expanded clone.

d_gene	j_gene	v_gene	abundance	CDR3aa	CDR3nt
TRBD1	TRBJ1-2	TRBV19	-	CASSIEGQGGYGYTF	TGTGCCAGTAGTATAGAGGGACAGGGAGGGTACGGCTACACCTTC
-	TRBJ2-1	TRBV29-1	-	CSVGQVSVDEQFF	TGCAGCGTTGGACAGGTGAGCGTCGATGAGCAGTTCTTC
-	TRBJ2-5	TRBV5-6	-	CASSLGLGIRVETQYF	TGTGCCAGCAGCCTCGGACTTGGAATTAGAGTGGAGACCCAGTACTTC
-	TRBJ2-1	TRBV11-1	-	CASSLKVDTEQFF	TGTGCCAGCAGCTTAAAAGTGGACACCGAGCAGTTCTTC
TRBD2	TRBJ2-5	TRBV27	-	CASRDAFSGKEGTQYF	TGTGCCAGCAGAGACGCCTTTAGCGGGAAAGAGGGGACCCAGTACTTC
TRBD2	TRBJ2-7	TRBV6-5	few	CASSIGTTYEQYF	TGTGCCAGCAGTATAGGGACTACCTACGAGCAGTACTTC
-	TRBJ1-2	TRBV27	-	CASSTAGAGYTF	TGTGCCAGCAGTACCGCGGGGGCAGGCTACACCTTC
-	TRBJ1-2	TRBV5-6	-	CASSRYSKAGLDGYTF	TGTGCCAGCAGCCGCTACTCCAAAGCGGGCCTTGATGGCTACACCTTC
TRBD1	TRBJ2-5	TRBV6-1	few	CATTGGWETQYF	TGTGCCACCACAGGGGGCTGGGAGACCCAGTACTTC
-	TRBJ1-1	TRBV6-5	few	CASSSPPGNTEAFF	TGTGCCAGCAGTTCCCCCCCAGGGAACACTGAAGCTTTCTTT
TRBD2	TRBJ2-3	TRBV9	-	CASSEAGAEADTQYF	TGTGCCAGCAGCGAAGCGGGAGCGGAGGCAGATACGCAGTATTTT
-	TRBJ1-4	TRBV12-2	few	CASHLAPPGQGETNEKLFF	TGTGCAAGTCACTTAGCACCCCCGGGACAGGGGGAAACTAATGAAAAACTGTTTTTT
TRBD1	TRBJ2-5	TRBV9	few	CASSVDRAYQETQYF	TGTGCCAGCAGCGTTGACAGGGCTTACCAAGAGACCCAGTACTTC
TRBD2	TRBJ2-7	TRBV7-2	-	CASSLLAGFYEQYF	TGTGCCAGCAGCTTACTAGCGGGATTCTACGAGCAGTACTTC
-	TRBJ1-1	TRBV28	few	CASSFLLGSTGEWVNTEAFF	TGTGCCAGCAGTTTCCTATTAGGAAGTACCGGAGAATGGGTGAACACTGAAGCTTTCTTT
-	TRBJ2-3	TRBV28	few	CASTRGGVRSTDTQYF	TGTGCCAGCACTCGAGGAGGGGTAAGGTCCACAGATACGCAGTATTTT
TRBD2	TRBJ2-5	TRBV2	-	CASSGLAGEETQYF	TGTGCCAGCAGTGGTCTAGCGGGAGAAGAGACCCAGTACTTC
-	TRBJ2-7	TRBV29-1	once	CSVESHPSYEQYF	TGCAGCGTTGAAAGCCATCCCTCCTACGAGCAGTACTTC
TRBD2	TRBJ2-4	TRBV6-5	few	CASSYERDGAKNIQYF	TGTGCCAGCAGTTACGAGCGGGACGGGGCCAAAAACATTCAGTACTTC
-	TRBJ2-7	TRBV5-4	-	CASSHFGAAYEQYF	TGTGCCAGCAGCCATTTTGGGGCAGCCTACGAGCAGTACTTC
TRBD1	TRBJ1-5	TRBV19	few	CASSPTGGGNQPQHF	TGTGCCAGTAGCCCGACAGGGGGCGGGAATCAGCCCCAGCATTTT
TRBD2	TRBJ2-3	TRBV11-3	few	CASKREGKYTQYF	TGTGCCAGCAAAAGGGAGGGGAAATATACGCAGTATTTT
-	TRBJ1-4	TRBV7-8	-	CASSLAGGAISEKLFF	TGTGCCAGCAGCTTAGCGGGAGGGGCGATTAGTGAAAAACTGTTTTTT
-	TRBJ2-2	TRBV6-4	-	CASSDRGRGGTGELFF	TGTGCCAGCAGTGACCGAGGAAGGGGTGGGACCGGGGAGCTGTTTTTT
-	TRBJ1-4	TRBV11-3	few	CASSLQGEKLFF	TGTGCCAGCAGCTTACAGGGTGAAAAACTGTTTTTT
-	TRBJ2-1	TRBV7-9	-	CASSSLSLGQSYNEQFF	TGTGCCAGCAGCTCCCTATCATTAGGACAGTCTTACAATGAGCAGTTCTTC
-	TRBJ1-1	TRBV29-1	-	CSVEDWGVGGSTEAFF	TGCAGCGTTGAAGATTGGGGGGTGGGGGGAAGCACTGAAGCTTTCTTT
TRBD2	TRBJ2-2	TRBV6-1	few	CAISDGSVSGRRAGELFF	TGTGCCATCAGTGATGGAAGCGTTAGCGGGAGGAGGGCCGGGGAGCTGTTTTTT
-	TRBJ1-1	TRBV7-3	-	CASSRGPGVEAFF	TGTGCCAGCAGCCGCGGGCCGGGGGTTGAAGCTTTCTTT
-	TRBJ2-1	TRBV13	few	CASVNHPGSGGPPKQFF	TGTGCCAGCGTGAACCACCCGGGATCAGGCGGTCCGCCTAAGCAGTTCTTC
-	TRBJ1-1	TRBV28	few	CASRQGSPNTEAFF	TGTGCCAGCAGACAGGGATCCCCGAACACTGAAGCTTTCTTT
-	TRBJ1-3	TRBV18	-	CASSPVPPSSGNTIYF	TGTGCCAGCTCACCAGTCCCCCCGAGCTCTGGAAACACCATATATTTT
TRBD1	TRBJ2-1	TRBV5-6	once	CASSQDRGNYNEQFF	TGTGCCAGCAGCCAGGACAGGGGCAACTACAATGAGCAATTCTTC
-	TRBJ2-2	TRBV2	few	CASSYRLDGELFF	TGTGCCAGCAGTTATCGGTTAGACGGGGAGCTGTTTTTT
TRBD2	TRBJ2-3	TRBV6-4	few	CASSAKWTSGATDTQYF	TGTGCCAGCAGTGCAAAATGGACTAGCGGAGCCACAGATACGCAGTATTTT
-	TRBJ2-5	TRBV2	-	CASSPYRETQYF	TGTGCCAGCAGTCCTTACAGGGAGACCCAGTACTTC
TRBD2	TRBJ2-5	TRBV7-9	many	CASNSRGVETQYF	TGTGCCAGCAATTCACGGGGGGTCGAGACCCAGTACTTC
-	TRBJ2-3	TRBV9	few	CASSPSPSTDTQYF	TGTGCCAGCAGCCCCTCCCCTAGCACAGATACGCAGTATTTT
-	TRBJ2-7	TRBV27	few	CASSWRRSGGEQYF	TGTGCCAGCAGCTGGAGGCGCAGCGGTGGCGAGCAGTACTTC
-	TRBJ2-2	TRBV14	-	CASSQSPGPGELFF	TGTGCCAGCAGCCAAAGTCCAGGGCCCGGGGAGCTGTTTTTT
-	TRBJ1-5	TRBV4-2	-	CASSQGYRDEPQHF	TGTGCCAGCAGCCAAGGGTACAGGGATGAGCCCCAGCATTTT
-	TRBJ1-5	TRBV5-4	-	CASSLQGSGNQPQHF	TGTGCCAGCAGCTTGCAGGGCTCGGGCAATCAGCCCCAGCATTTT
TRBD2	TRBJ2-2	TRBV7-9	-	CASSSRTSENTGELFF	TGTGCCAGCAGCTCCCGGACTAGCGAGAACACCGGGGAGCTGTTTTTT
-	TRBJ2-1	TRBV7-2	few	CASSPDSYNEQFF	TGTGCCAGCAGCCCAGATTCCTACAATGAGCAGTTCTTC
-	TRBJ1-6	TRBV29-1	few	CSLGHSVSPLHF	TGCAGCCTAGGTCATTCGGTTTCACCCCTCCACTTT
TRBD2	TRBJ2-6	TRBV5-4	few	CASSLGTSGTGANVLTF	TGTGCCAGCAGCTTAGGGACTAGCGGGACTGGGGCCAACGTCCTGACTTTC
TRBD2	TRBJ2-3	TRBV25-1	-	CASSKSGRASTDTQYF	TGTGCCAGCAGTAAAAGCGGGAGGGCGTCGACAGATACGCAGTATTTT
-	TRBJ2-5	TRBV9	few	CASSGGRGSQYF	TGTGCCAGCAGCGGCGGTCGGGGGTCCCAGTACTTC
-	TRBJ2-1	TRBV19	few	CASSYRVSNEQFF	TGTGCCAGTAGTTACAGGGTTAGCAATGAGCAGTTCTTC
-	TRBJ2-2	TRBV7-9	-	CASSSPAGVTGELFF	TGTGCCAGCAGCTCGCCAGCGGGCGTCACCGGGGAGCTGTTTTTT
-	TRBJ1-2	TRBV7-3	-	CASSGGGFITF	TGTGCCAGCAGCGGGGGCGGGTTTATCACCTTC
TRBD2	TRBJ2-7	TRBV10-1	few	CARGSGETYEQYF	TGCGCCAGAGGTAGCGGGGAAACCTACGAGCAGTACTTC
TRBD2	TRBJ2-4	TRBV27	few	CASSSSGTRENIQYF	TGTGCCAGCAGTTCCTCCGGGACTAGAGAAAACATTCAGTACTTC
-	TRBJ2-7	TRBV15	-	CATSRDLYEQYF	TGTGCCACCAGCAGAGACCTCTACGAGCAGTACTTC
-	TRBJ1-6	TRBV5-1	-	CASSSRLDYNSPLHF	TGCGCCAGCAGCTCAAGACTGGACTATAATTCACCCCTCCACTTT
TRBD1	TRBJ1-2	TRBV7-2	-	CASSYRGEPGYGYTF	TGTGCCAGCAGCTACAGGGGGGAACCGGGCTATGGCTACACCTTC
-	TRBJ1-2	TRBV10-3	few	CAISLQGEGYTF	TGTGCCATCAGTCTACAGGGAGAGGGCTACACCTTC
-	TRBJ2-7	TRBV15	-	CATSRDPDSSYEQYF	TGTGCCACCAGCAGAGATCCGGACAGCTCCTACGAGCAGTACTTC
TRBD1	TRBJ1-5	TRBV19	-	CASSRGGGQGERQPQHF	TGTGCCAGTAGTCGGGGGGGTGGACAGGGGGAGCGACAGCCCCAGCATTTT